This TCR beta chain was observed in a study of blood T cell repertoires in COVID-19. The overall study: Spain, Italy and the United States supplied samples that represented acute and convalescent COVID-19. PBMCs, B-cell-depleted T cells, or T cells were the source of the cDNA or gDNA that made up the material.

Some clones are missing from TCRdb's copy, which holds only in-frame ones; the method was immunoSEQ multiplex PCR. The data hold about 100,000 clones, with roughly 92% observed a single time. Germline CDR1 and CDR2: SNHLY and FYNNEI. CDR3 length: 16 residues. The V end was cut by 6 bases, the J end by 2 bases, with 19 bases between. Only one count was recorded for this clone. The chain has TRBV2 and TRBJ1-2; D is ambiguous. This clonotype originated in a middle-aged man with active COVID-19. Sequenced: peripheral blood. CDR3 nucleotide sequence: TGTGCCAGCAGCCCCTATGTACCCCCGGGGAACTATGGCTACACCTTC. It specifies CASSPYVPPGNYGYTF.